This entry is about one TCR beta chain. No antigen is known for it. The data were obtained in a study of response to subunit inactivated influenza vaccine. TCRdb reprocessed the RT-PCR reads with MiXCR, giving one entry per CDR3 protein. The sample lists more than 450,000 distinct CDR3 sequences; about 11% were seen once. Study-wide results and limits: Every seasonal influenza vaccination brings in few new T cells, the authors suggested.

Germline V lookup: CDR1 MGHRA, CDR2 YSYEKL. V was pared by 0 bases and J by 10 bases, with 7 bases of the junction left unmatched. This CDR3 comprises 15 residues. The V call is TRBV4-1, the J call TRBJ2-1, with 9 bases lining up with TRBD2. The source material was PBMCs from blood, sampled on the day of vaccination. The receptor was isolated from a man aged 45 to 65 who received an inactivated influenza vaccine. The CDR3: CASSQEGSGGPEQFF. The CDR3 DNA reads as TGCGCCAGCAGCCAAGAAGGTAGCGGGGGCCCCGAGCAGTTCTTC.